This TCR beta chain was captured in a study of CD8+ T cells in alopecia areata. Findings of the study overall: Scalp clonality, together with expanded CD8+ clones among the top 100, fell significantly with tofacitinib.

Investigators isolated RNA and reverse transcribed it into cDNA to act as the sequencing template. Libraries were prepared by immunoSEQ multiplex PCR; TCRdb keeps only in-frame clonotypes and omits some of them. The sample comprises over 150,000 clones, 55% to 75% of which are singletons, and about 14% rests with the top ten. Treatment in this sample: oral pan-JAK inhibitor, 5-10 mg twice daily. This CDR3 is built from 15 residues. The V gene end was trimmed by 4 bases and the J gene end by 5 bases; junction bases not matched to a gene: 7. Germline V gene data show CDR1 as MNHEY and CDR2 as SMNVEV (reference sequence). Note on this clone: Its matching antigen is unknown.

The chain couples TRBV27 to TRBJ2-3; 9 nucleotides match TRBD1. The sequence derives from a human donor with alopecia areata. The source material was CD4+ T cells sorted from blood, sampled at week 24, from a patient treated with tofacitinib. CDR3 sequence reads: CASSSTGTGRDTQYF. The CDR3 DNA reads TGTGCCAGCAGTTCGACCGGGACAGGGAGAGATACGCAGTATTTT.